Shown below are 21 T cell receptor beta chains from a single sample sequenced in a study of T cells in Graves' hyperthyroidism and ophthalmopathy. Amplification of TCR beta CDR3 regions used RNA as the template. A first-round RT-PCR of the TCR CDR3 used the HTBI primer set. Each CDR3 protein gets one entry after TCRdb re-called the multiplex PCR reads with MiXCR. The sample lists roughly 500,000 distinct CDR3 sequences, 46% seen once, with roughly 19% in the top ten. The sample was peripheral blood or thyroid tissue (not recorded which). These TCRs come from an adult woman with Graves' disease, either hyperthyroidism or ophthalmopathy (not recorded which).

Many counts were recorded for this clonotype. The rearrangement joins TRBV6-5 to TRBJ2-5, with 10 bases fitting TRBD2. From germline, CDR1 is MNHEY and CDR2 SVGAGI. The CDR3 has 15 amino acids. The J segment lost 2 bases and the V segment lost 6 bases, leaving 6 bases of the junction unmatched. The CDR3 is CASSPGLAEQETQYF. As DNA, the CDR3 is TGTGCCAGCAGCCCAGGACTAGCGGAACAAGAGACCCAGTACTTC.

The chain combines TRBV6-2 or TRBV6-3 with TRBJ2-7; perhaps TRBD1 as D (6 bases). The CDR3 contains 14 residues. Per germline, CDR1 MNHEY and CDR2 SVGEGT. Trimming shortened V by 5 bases and J by 5 bases, and 16 bases separated the two germline ends. CDR3 sequence reads: CASSNPPTGNEQYF. Here the CDR3 DNA reads TGTGCCAGCAGTAACCCCCCTACAGGGAACGAGCAGTACTTC.

V usage is TRBV10-3 and J usage is TRBJ2-2; TRBD2 matches 7 bases. Unmatched junction bases numbered 6, after V lost 4 bases and J lost 4 bases. The CDR3 totals 15 residues. From germline, CDR1 is ENHRY and CDR2 SYGVKD. DNA for the CDR3: TGTGCCATCAGTGGGGGACGGGGGGTCACCGGGGAGCTGTTTTTT. Translated, it gives CAISGGRGVTGELFF.

The CDR3 is CSLSRGRSGNTIYF. DNA of the CDR3: TGCAGCTTATCGAGGGGGCGGTCTGGAAACACCATATATTTT. V and J are TRBV29-1 and TRBJ1-3, with 7 bases aligning to TRBD1. Germline lookup yields CDR1 SQVTM and CDR2 ANQGSEA. With V trimmed by 8 bases and J by 1 base, 8 bases remained unmatched. CDR3 length: 14 amino acids.

As concerns this clonotype: This may arise from a read error, as a much more abundant clone is one base away. The genes are TRBV28 and TRBJ2-7, with D hard to call. The germline V and J ends were trimmed by 8 bases and 5 bases, with 10 bases remaining between them. CDR3 length equals 11 residues. The germline V gene has CDR1 MDHEN and CDR2 SYDVKM. The DNA of the CDR3 is TGTGCCAGCGGCCGATCCCACGAGCAGTACTTC. Translated: CASGRSHEQYF. Combining the CDR3 with reference TRBV28 and TRBJ2-7 gives the whole variable domain DVKVTQSSRYLVKRTGEKVFLECVQDMDHENMFWYRQDPGLGLRLIYFSYDVKMKEKGDIPEGYSVSREKKERFSLILESASTNQTSMYLCASGRSHEQYFGPGTRLTVT.

The J gene is TRBJ1-6, the V gene TRBV7-4, with unresolved D. This CDR3 spans 14 amino acids. Germline CDR1 is SGHVT and CDR2 is SQSDAQ. Trimming stripped 1 base from V and 11 bases from J, with 12 bases between. DNA for the CDR3: TGTGCCAGCAGCTTAGTCCTCGACGGGCCACCCCTCCACTTT. This codes for CASSLVLDGPPLHF.

This clonotype has only a few counts. The CDR3 here is CATSNRGEQFF. In nucleotides, the CDR3 is TGTGCCACCAGCAACAGGGGTGAGCAGTTCTTC. The gene calls are TRBV24-1 and TRBJ2-1; 7 positions agree with TRBD1. CDR1 and CDR2 from the germline V gene are KGHDR and SFDVKD. Losses at the gene ends were 7 bases for V and 9 bases for J; bases not matched to a gene: 2. This CDR3 region has 11 residues.

This clonotype was counted at least ten times. The V call is TRBV5-6, the J call TRBJ2-7; D call uncertain. Trimming removed 0 bases at V and 3 bases at J, with 13 bases between. The CDR3 covers 15 residues. CDR1 and CDR2 from the germline V gene are SGHDT and YYEEEE. For the CDR3, the DNA is TGTGCCAGCAGCTTGGGAACACGACCTATCTACGAGCAGTACTTC. Its protein is CASSLGTRPIYEQYF.

The rearrangement uses TRBV7-9 and TRBJ1-1, with 9 positions matching TRBD1. V trimming: 0 bases; J trimming: 4 bases; junction bases outside the gene matches: 6. Germline V gene data show CDR1 as SEHNR and CDR2 as FQNEAQ (reference sequence). The CDR3 loop spans 16 amino acids. The DNA of the CDR3 is TGTGCCAGCAGCTTAGCCGGGACAGGGTTCATCACTGAAGCTTTCTTT. Amino acid sequence: CASSLAGTGFITEAFF.

This clonotype was recorded a few times. The chain is built from TRBV10-3 and TRBJ1-6; D call uncertain. From germline, CDR1 is ENHRY and CDR2 SYGVKD. V dropped 6 bases and J dropped 8 bases, with 29 bases sitting between them. This CDR3 contains 19 residues. In DNA form, the CDR3 reads TGTGCCATCAGACGAGCGGGAGGGCCTATCGGGGAATCTCATTCACCCCTCCACTTT. It translates to CAIRRAGGPIGESHSPLHF.

This clonotype came up many times. The rearrangement joins TRBV12-3 or TRBV12-4 to TRBJ1-1; D is undetermined. Deletions cut 2 bases from V and 3 bases from J, with 4 bases between. The CDR3 consists of 12 residues. CDR3: CASSLTHTEAFF. DNA for the CDR3: TGTGCCAGCAGTTTAACACACACTGAAGCTTTCTTT.

This clonotype has just a few counts. The genes are TRBV24-1 and TRBJ2-7; D gene ambiguous. This CDR3 is built from 16 residues. The germline V gene encodes CDR1 KGHDR and CDR2 SFDVKD. Trimming removed 1 base from V and 7 bases from J, with 19 bases in between. This CDR3 reads CATSDFPSAPVGEQYF. In DNA, the CDR3 is TGTGCCACCAGTGATTTCCCCTCCGCCCCTGTGGGAGAGCAGTACTTC.

The CDR3 region has the DNA TGTGCCAGCAGCAGAAGGGTGGGTCAGCCCCAGTACTTC. Translated: CASSRRVGQPQYF. The chain combines TRBV9 with TRBJ2-5, with unresolved D. The germline V and J ends were trimmed by 4 bases and 9 bases, with 16 bases remaining between them. Germline V CDR1 and CDR2: SGDLS, YYNGEE. This CDR3 is built from 13 residues.

In this sample, this clonotype turned up many times. J is TRBJ1-2 and V is TRBV28; 7 bases fit TRBD1. The V segment lost 2 bases and the J segment 8 bases; nucleotides outside the gene matches: 5. Germline CDR1 and CDR2: MDHEN and SYDVKM. This CDR3 comprises 13 residues. The CDR3 DNA reads as TGTGCCAGCAGTTTACAGACAGGGTTCGGCTACACCTTC. This translates into CASSLQTGFGYTF.

Ten or more counts support this clonotype. This chain connects TRBV11-2 to TRBJ2-7, with D possibly TRBD2 on 6 matching bases. The CDR3 has 14 amino acids. Germline CDR1 SGHAT, CDR2 FQNNGV. V lost 5 bases and J lost 3, with 14 bases in between. CDR3 bases: TGTGCCAGCAGCCCCAGAGGAGGGTTCTACGAGCAGTACTTC. This encodes CASSPRGGFYEQYF.

The V call is TRBV20-1, the J call TRBJ2-7; D might be TRBD1 (6 bases). V lost 3 bases to trimming and J lost 2 bases, with 11 bases between them. The CDR3 loop spans 13 amino acids. Germline V lookup: CDR1 DFQATT, CDR2 SNEGSKA (reference sequence). The CDR3 DNA sequence: TGCAGTGCTAGCCTGGGACAAACCTACGAGCAGTACTTC. This translates into CSASLGQTYEQYF.

Only a few counts were recorded for this clonotype. The genes are TRBV10-2 and TRBJ1-2; D is uncertain. V lost 0 bases and J 13 bases, leaving 15 bases between the germline ends. The germline V gene has CDR1 WSHSY and CDR2 SAAADI. This CDR3 spans 13 amino acids. CDR3 bases: TGCGCCAGCAGTGAGTCGATAGGTACGGTGGCCACCTTC. Translation gives CASSESIGTVATF.

This clonotype was detected a few times. The rearrangement links TRBV7-8 to TRBJ2-7, with 12 positions matching TRBD2. Germline CDR1 is SGHVS and CDR2 is FQNEAQ. CDR3 size: 13 residues. The V gene end was trimmed by 3 bases and the J gene end by 7 bases; junction bases not matched to a gene: 1. CDR3 protein: CASSLGLAGEQYF. In DNA form, the CDR3 reads TGTGCCAGCAGCTTGGGACTAGCGGGTGAGCAGTACTTC. The full variable domain, with the rest looked up from reference TRBV7-8 and TRBJ2-7, is GAGVSQSPRYKVAKRGQDVALRCDPISGHVSLFWYQQALGQGPEFLTYFQNEAQLDKSGLPSDRFFAERPEGSVSTLKIQRTQQEDSAVYLCASSLGLAGEQYFGPGTRLTVT.

Many counts were recorded for this clonotype. The J gene is TRBJ2-2, the V gene TRBV6-6; D is ambiguous. V was clipped by 9 bases and J by 0 bases, with 11 bases between them. This CDR3 has 14 residues. The germline V gene encodes CDR1 MNHNY and CDR2 SVGAGI (reference sequence). This chain's CDR3 is CASMSRANTGELFF. The DNA for the CDR3 is TGTGCCAGTATGAGTCGCGCGAACACCGGGGAGCTGTTTTTT.

The chain is built from TRBV5-6 and TRBJ1-1; D gene ambiguous. The germline CDR1 and CDR2 sequences are SGHDT and YYEEEE. The CDR3 is made up of 13 amino acids. Trimming stripped 7 bases from V and 0 bases from J, with 10 bases between. CDR3 in DNA: TGTGCCAGCGGCGGGTACATGAACACTGAAGCTTTCTTT. Amino acids: CASGGYMNTEAFF.

The chain employs TRBV20-1 and TRBJ2-2; D not resolved. The length of the CDR3 is 13 residues. Germline assignment: CDR1 DFQATT and CDR2 SNEGSKA (reference sequence). V was trimmed by 1 base and J by 4 bases, leaving 7 bases between them. In DNA, the CDR3 is TGCAGTGCTAGAGTATCGCTCACCGGGGAGCTGTTTTTT. Its translation is CSARVSLTGELFF.